Listed here are 15 T cell receptor beta chains from one sample, sequenced in a study of chemoradiotherapy in HPV16-positive cancers. TCRdb's table, derived via immunoSEQ multiplex PCR, lists solely in-frame clones and lacks some. The table has fewer than 25,000 clones, roughly 92% seen once. The input for sequencing was blood, taken from a patient who underwent chemoradiotherapy. The source is a human donor with HPV-associated anogenital cancer.

This clone was recorded once. V gene TRBV6-4 combines with J gene TRBJ1-2, with TRBD1 matching 8 bases. The length of the CDR3 is 16 residues. With 4 bases clipped from V and 0 bases from J, the junction kept 7 bases outside the gene matches. CDR1 is MRHNA and CDR2 is SNTAGT in the germline V gene. The CDR3 here is CASSGTGLGANYGYTF. The CDR3 DNA is TGTGCCAGCAGTGGGACAGGGTTGGGAGCTAACTATGGCTACACCTTC.

The chain carries TRBV28 and TRBJ1-2; D gene unclear. CDR3 length equals 14 residues. Per germline, CDR1 MDHEN and CDR2 SYDVKM. The V gene lost 6 bases and the J gene lost 0 bases, with 11 bases spanning the gap. The DNA of the CDR3 is TGTGCCAGCAGCCTGGGGAGACCTAACTATGGCTACACCTTC. This sequence encodes CASSLGRPNYGYTF.

The J gene is TRBJ2-2, the V gene TRBV4-1; the match to TRBD2 covers 14 bases. Germline-derived CDR1 and CDR2 are MGHRA and YSYEKL. V dropped 6 bases and J dropped 1; count of bases not matched to a gene: 13. The CDR3 is 20 residues long. CDR3 protein: CASSPPFPGLAGGNTGELFF. The CDR3 region has the DNA TGCGCCAGCAGTCCGCCTTTTCCCGGACTAGCGGGAGGGAACACCGGGGAGCTGTTTTTT.

Here the CDR3 DNA reads TGCGCCAGCAGCCCCCCCCCGCCAACAGGGAAAGGCTACGAGCAGTACTTC. It is translated as CASSPPPPTGKGYEQYF. This chain connects TRBV10-1 to TRBJ2-7, with D perhaps matching TRBD1 (6 bases). V was cut by 6 bases and J by 3 bases, with 24 bases left in between. CDR1 WNHNN and CDR2 SYGVQD come from the germline V gene (reference sequence). This CDR3 has 17 amino acids.

The chain employs TRBV10-3 and TRBJ1-1, with a weak D call TRBD1 (6 bases). Germline CDR1 reads ENHRY; CDR2 reads SYGVKD. Trimming took off 6 bases at V and 1 base at J, with 9 bases between the two ends. The CDR3 runs to 13 residues. The CDR3 loop reads CAISQQGNTEAFF. The CDR3 region has the DNA TGTGCCATCAGCCAACAGGGGAACACTGAAGCTTTCTTT.

This chain uses TRBV9 with TRBJ1-3; D is uncertain. In germline, CDR1 is SGDLS, CDR2 YYNGEE. This CDR3 contains 15 residues. The ends were cut back, 4 bases at V and 4 bases at J, with 15 bases in the middle. CDR3 amino acids: CASSPLVASGNTIYF. CDR3 coding DNA: TGTGCCAGCAGCCCATTGGTAGCGAGCGGAAACACCATATATTTT.

The rearrangement uses TRBV9 and TRBJ2-1; 8 bases are a match to TRBD1. Germline V gene data show CDR1 as SGDLS and CDR2 as YYNGEE. This CDR3 is 16 amino acids long. V shed 0 bases and J 3 bases; nucleotides not matched to a gene: 5. The CDR3 bases are TGTGCCAGCAGCGTAGTTCCAGGGGGCAACTACAATGAGCAGTTCTTC. This translates into CASSVVPGGNYNEQFF.

The rearrangement links TRBV7-2 to TRBJ2-1; 9 bases match TRBD2. CDR1 is SGHTA and CDR2 is FQGNSA in the germline V gene. The trim removed 7 bases at V and 7 bases at J, leaving 5 bases unmatched. The CDR3 runs 13 residues. CDR3 loop: CASNRLAENEQFF. Here the CDR3 DNA reads TGTGCCAGCAACCGACTAGCGGAAAATGAGCAGTTCTTC.

The CDR3 protein is CASSERTRGSDEQFF. CDR3 nucleotides: TGCGCCAGCAGTGAACGGACTAGAGGTTCCGATGAGCAGTTCTTC. The rearrangement joins TRBV10-1 to TRBJ2-1; 7 bases line up with TRBD2. The junction had 10 bases not matched to a gene; V was cut back by 3 bases and J by 8 bases. CDR1 and CDR2 from the germline V gene are WNHNN and SYGVQD (reference sequence). The length of the CDR3 is 15 residues.

This chain connects TRBV5-4 to TRBJ2-5; 12 positions match TRBD2. The germline V gene has CDR1 SGHNT and CDR2 YYREEE (reference sequence). The CDR3 length is 16 residues. V was clipped by 0 bases and J by 2 bases; unmatched bases: 2. The CDR3 loop is CASSLGTSGGQETQYF. The CDR3 coding sequence is TGTGCCAGCAGCTTGGGCACTAGCGGGGGGCAAGAGACCCAGTACTTC.

This sequence joins TRBV4-3 and TRBJ2-3, with 10 bases fitting TRBD2. Per germline, CDR1 LGHNA and CDR2 YSLEER. There are 17 residues in the CDR3. Trimming at V came to 4 bases and at J to 3 bases, leaving 10 bases not matched to a gene. CDR3 amino acids: CASSPSGSFGVTDTQYF. Written as DNA, the CDR3 is TGCGCCAGCAGCCCTAGCGGGAGTTTCGGTGTGACAGATACGCAGTATTTT.

This chain joins TRBV7-9 and TRBJ1-2; no clear D. The CDR3 extends over 11 amino acids. The germline CDR1 and CDR2 sequences are SEHNR and FQNEAQ (reference sequence). V was cut by 3 bases and J by 3 bases, with 2 bases left in between. The CDR3 here is CASSFDYGYTF. CDR3 DNA sequence: TGTGCCAGCAGCTTTGACTATGGCTACACCTTC.

The chain employs TRBV29-1 and TRBJ1-1; TRBD1 might be the D (6 bases). The CDR3 loop spans 12 amino acids. V lost 6 bases and J 2 bases, leaving 10 bases between the germline ends. In germline, CDR1 is SQVTM, CDR2 ANQGSEA. CDR3 nucleotides: TGCAGCGTCTGGGGGACAAACACTGAAGCTTTCTTT. Residues: CSVWGTNTEAFF.

The rearrangement links TRBV6-6 to TRBJ2-5; D is perhaps TRBD1 (5 bases). V was trimmed by 1 base and J by 3 bases, leaving 15 bases between them. The CDR3 spans 16 residues. Per the germline V gene, CDR1 is MNHNY and CDR2 is SVGAGI (reference sequence). The CDR3 DNA is TGTGCCAGCAGTTACTGGGGCAGAAGTCTTGAAGAGACCCAGTACTTC. Amino acids: CASSYWGRSLEETQYF.

CDR3 in amino acids: CASSSGGGIGTGELFF. The CDR3 bases are TGTGCCAGCAGCTCAGGAGGCGGGATAGGCACCGGGGAGCTGTTTTTT. The chain carries TRBV11-2 and TRBJ2-2; D might be TRBD2 (6 bases). The V and J ends lost 4 bases and 4 bases respectively, with 16 bases between them. There are 16 residues in the CDR3. Germline V gene lookup returns CDR1 SGHAT and CDR2 FQNNGV.